This passage covers 7 T cell receptor beta chains from one sample sequenced in a study of CD8+ T cells in alopecia areata. As to treatment: oral pan-JAK inhibitor, 5-10 mg twice daily. In each case, RNA was isolated and then reverse transcribed into cDNA as the sequencing template. The repertoire was sequenced with immunoSEQ multiplex PCR; TCRdb's copy has only in-frame clones and lacks some. The top ten clones hold under 2% of a sample with approximately 300,000 clones, roughly 60% of them seen once. The specimen comprised CD4+ T cells sorted from blood, sampled at week 24, from a patient treated with tofacitinib. Every receptor here comes from a human donor with alopecia areata.

The chain links TRBV4-1 to TRBJ2-7, with D hard to call. The CDR3 length is 14 residues. Germline CDR1 MGHRA, CDR2 YSYEKL. The germline V and J ends were trimmed by 1 base and 2 bases, with 9 bases remaining between them. CDR3: CASSQVTGAYEQYF. CDR3 DNA sequence: TGCGCCAGCAGCCAAGTAACGGGTGCCTACGAGCAGTACTTC.

The sample holds a few counts of this clone. This chain links TRBV29-1 with TRBJ2-7; the D call may be TRBD1 or TRBD2 (5 bases each). V lost 6 bases and J lost 3, with 18 bases in between. Germline V gene data show CDR1 as SQVTM and CDR2 as ANQGSEA. The CDR3 runs to 14 residues. In DNA form, the CDR3 reads TGCAGCGTGGGGGTAAAAGGGGTAGTCTACGAGCAGTACTTC. Protein: CSVGVKGVVYEQYF.

The chain has TRBV4-2 and TRBJ2-1, with 9 bases that match TRBD2. V was clipped by 1 base and J by 8 bases; unmatched bases: 6. The CDR3 has 15 residues. The V gene's germline CDR1 is LGHNA and CDR2 YNFKEQ. CDR3 loop: CASSQAAGGPDEQFF. The CDR3 nucleotides are TGTGCCAGCAGCCAAGCGGCGGGGGGGCCCGATGAGCAGTTCTTC.

The chain uses TRBV30 and TRBJ1-5, with D possibly matching TRBD1 (6 bases). The germline V gene has CDR1 GTSNPN and CDR2 SVGIG (reference sequence). The germline V and J ends were trimmed by 2 bases and 7 bases, with 21 bases remaining between them. CDR3 length equals 16 residues. CDR3 region: CAWSLKGGVGRQPQHF. The DNA for the CDR3 is TGTGCCTGGAGTCTAAAGGGGGGCGTAGGGAGGCAGCCCCAGCATTTT.

The CDR3 reads CSVIPGTVTEAFF. Here the CDR3 DNA reads TGCAGCGTCATCCCCGGGACGGTCACTGAAGCTTTCTTT. The chain joins TRBV29-1 to TRBJ1-1; a weak D match, TRBD1 (5 bases). CDR3 size: 13 residues. V shed 6 bases and J shed 4 bases, with 15 bases lying between them. Germline V lookup: CDR1 SQVTM, CDR2 ANQGSEA.

This rearrangement joins TRBV29-1 to TRBJ2-7; maybe TRBD1 (5 bases). Germline V gene sequence: CDR1 SQVTM, CDR2 ANQGSEA. Trimming took off 7 bases at V and 0 bases at J, with 13 bases between the two ends. The CDR3 is 13 residues long. As DNA, the CDR3 is TGCAGCGCCGGAAGGGGCAGCTCCTACGAGCAGTACTTC. It specifies CSAGRGSSYEQYF.

Only a few counts were recorded for this clone. The genes are TRBV5-1 and TRBJ2-3, with D possibly matching TRBD2 (5 bases). Germline values: CDR1 SGHRS, CDR2 YFSETQ. The CDR3 loop spans 14 amino acids. Trimming shortened V by 2 bases and J by 5 bases, and 12 bases separated the two germline ends. CDR3 in DNA: TGCGCCAGCAGCTTAAGCGGTACCGGAGATACGCAGTATTTT. As protein: CASSLSGTGDTQYF.